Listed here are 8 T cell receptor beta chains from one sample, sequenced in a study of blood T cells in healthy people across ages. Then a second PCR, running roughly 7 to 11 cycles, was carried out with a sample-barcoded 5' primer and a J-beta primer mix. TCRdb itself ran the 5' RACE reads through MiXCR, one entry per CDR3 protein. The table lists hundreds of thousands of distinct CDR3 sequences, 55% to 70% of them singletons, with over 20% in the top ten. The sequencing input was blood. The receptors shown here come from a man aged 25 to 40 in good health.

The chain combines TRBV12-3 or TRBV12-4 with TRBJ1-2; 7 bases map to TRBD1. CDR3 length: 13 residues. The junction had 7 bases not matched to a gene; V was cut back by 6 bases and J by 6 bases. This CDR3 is CASRVTGSDGYTF. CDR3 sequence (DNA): TGTGCCAGCAGGGTGACAGGGTCGGATGGCTACACCTTC.

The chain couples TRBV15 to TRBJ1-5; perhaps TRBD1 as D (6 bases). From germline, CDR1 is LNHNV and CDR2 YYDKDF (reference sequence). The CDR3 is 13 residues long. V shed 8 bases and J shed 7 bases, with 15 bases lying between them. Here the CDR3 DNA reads TGTGCCACCGGTTCGGGGGCTAGACAGCCCCAGCATTTT. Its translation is CATGSGARQPQHF.

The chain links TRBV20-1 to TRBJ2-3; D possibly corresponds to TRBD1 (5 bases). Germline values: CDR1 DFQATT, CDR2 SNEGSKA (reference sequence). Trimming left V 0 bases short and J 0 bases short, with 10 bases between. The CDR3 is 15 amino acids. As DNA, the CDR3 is TGCAGTGCTAGAGAAGGGGTATTTAGCACAGATACGCAGTATTTT. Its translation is CSAREGVFSTDTQYF.

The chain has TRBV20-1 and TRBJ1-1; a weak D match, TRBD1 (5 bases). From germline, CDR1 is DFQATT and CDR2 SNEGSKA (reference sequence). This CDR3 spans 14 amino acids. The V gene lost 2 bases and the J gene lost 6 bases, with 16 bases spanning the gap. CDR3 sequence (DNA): TGCAGTGCTAGAAGCCGGGACCGGCTGGCTGAAGCTTTCTTT. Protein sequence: CSARSRDRLAEAFF.

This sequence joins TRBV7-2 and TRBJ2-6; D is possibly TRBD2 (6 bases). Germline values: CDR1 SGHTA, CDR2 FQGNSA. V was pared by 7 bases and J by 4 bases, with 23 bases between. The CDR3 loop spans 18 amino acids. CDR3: CASTLLGRGTSGANVLTF. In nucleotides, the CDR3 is TGTGCCAGCACCCTATTAGGGCGAGGGACTTCGGGGGCCAACGTCCTGACTTTC.

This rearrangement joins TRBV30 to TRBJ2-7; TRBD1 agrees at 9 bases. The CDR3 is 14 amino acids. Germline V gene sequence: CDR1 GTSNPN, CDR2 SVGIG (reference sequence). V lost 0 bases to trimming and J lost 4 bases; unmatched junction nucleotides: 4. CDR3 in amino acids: CAWSVGQGKYEQYF. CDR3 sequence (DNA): TGTGCCTGGAGTGTGGGACAGGGAAAATACGAGCAGTACTTC.

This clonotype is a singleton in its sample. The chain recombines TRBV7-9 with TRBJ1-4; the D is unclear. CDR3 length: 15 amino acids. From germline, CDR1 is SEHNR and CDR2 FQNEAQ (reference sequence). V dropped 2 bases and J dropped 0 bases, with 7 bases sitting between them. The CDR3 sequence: CASSLPGATNEKLFF. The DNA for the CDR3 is TGTGCCAGCAGCTTACCAGGAGCAACTAATGAAAAACTGTTTTTT.

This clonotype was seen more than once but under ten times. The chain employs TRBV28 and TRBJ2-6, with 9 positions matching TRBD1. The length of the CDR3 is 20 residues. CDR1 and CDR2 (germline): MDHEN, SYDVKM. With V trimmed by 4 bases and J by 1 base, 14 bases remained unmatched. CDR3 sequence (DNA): TGTGCCAGCAGTTCTATTAGGGCGGACAGGGGAGGGTCTGGGGCCAACGTCCTGACTTTC. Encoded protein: CASSSIRADRGGSGANVLTF. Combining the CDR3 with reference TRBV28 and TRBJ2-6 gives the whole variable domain DVKVTQSSRYLVKRTGEKVFLECVQDMDHENMFWYRQDPGLGLRLIYFSYDVKMKEKGDIPEGYSVSREKKERFSLILESASTNQTSMYLCASSSIRADRGGSGANVLTFGAGSRLTVL.